Detailed here is one T cell receptor (beta chain). What it binds is not known. The data stem from a study of T cell responses to AZD1222 COVID-19 vaccine. Study-level points and caveats: Researchers report vaccine-associated CD4 TCRs spanning spike, with dominance at 160-218 and 743-854.

Profiled with immunoSEQ multiplex PCR; TCRdb holds only in-frame clones, not every one. Of 160,000 or so clones listed, roughly 90% are singletons. Germline values: CDR1 SGHVS, CDR2 FQNEAQ. The CDR3 extends over 15 amino acids. With V trimmed by 4 bases and J by 6 bases, 11 bases remained unmatched. The study pooled second doses at about 4 or about 12 weeks. J is TRBJ2-7 and V is TRBV7-8, with 8 nucleotides matching TRBD1. The receptor was derived from an adult who received the AZD1222 COVID-19 vaccine. Sequenced here: peripheral blood, sampled 28 days after the second AZD1222 dose. The CDR3 DNA reads as TGTGCCAGCAGCTATGAACAGGGGGGCCGCGGCGAGCAGTACTTC. This encodes CASSYEQGGRGEQYF.